This T cell receptor (beta chain) was recovered during a study of regulatory T cells in long-lasting Graves disease. V shed 1 base and J shed 2 bases, with 9 bases lying between them. Germline CDR1 LGHDT, CDR2 YNNKEL (reference sequence). This CDR3 is 14 amino acids long. Stated time point: newly diagnosed GD, antithyroid drugs for less than 3 months. PBMC RNA was the source of the TCR library. This clonotype turned up a few times. Its target is not known. For TCR beta, libraries came from iRepertoire HTBI primers and Arm-PCR of CDR3 regions. TCRdb re-derived calls from the multiplex PCR reads in MiXCR, one entry per CDR3 protein. Among around 450,000 distinct CDR3 sequences listed, 14% to 15% were seen once. General study points: Lower TCR diversity characterized persistent Graves' patients relative to newly diagnosed patients.

This sample was shared with a second study, whose subject was T cells in Graves' hyperthyroidism and ophthalmopathy.

The sample here was peripheral blood mononuclear cells (PBMCs), taken at new diagnosis, from a patient treated with antithyroid drugs. The source of this sequence is a woman aged 25-40 years with Graves disease. The chain uses TRBV3-1 and TRBJ2-7; D might be TRBD2 (5 bases). The CDR3 loop reads CASSQGPGTYEQYF. As DNA, the CDR3 is TGTGCCAGCAGCCAAGGCCCGGGGACCTACGAGCAGTACTTC.